This T cell receptor (beta chain) was observed in a study of regulatory T cells in long-lasting Graves disease. With iRepertoire HTBI primers and Arm-PCR of CDR3 regions, TCR beta libraries were built. Using its own MiXCR run on the multiplex PCR reads, TCRdb lists one record per CDR3 protein. The sample carries about 350,000 distinct CDR3 sequences, 15% to 20% recorded once. The germline V gene has CDR1 SGHTA and CDR2 FQGNSA. The ends were cut back, 2 bases at V and 8 bases at J, with 12 bases in the middle. The CDR3 sequence is 13 residues long. This clonotype showed up many times. As to time point: newly diagnosed GD, antithyroid drugs for less than 3 months. Following extraction of RNA from PBMCs, that RNA was used to make the TCR library. These data were also filed under a second study, of T cells in Graves' hyperthyroidism and ophthalmopathy.

The clonotype originates from a man between 40 and 49 years old with Graves disease. Sequenced here: peripheral blood mononuclear cells (PBMCs), sampled at new diagnosis, from a patient treated with antithyroid drugs. The chain carries TRBV7-2 and TRBJ1-1, with a weak D call TRBD1 (6 bases). CDR3 nucleotide sequence: TGTGCCAGCAGCTTACTGGGGGGGCCGGAAGCTTTCTTT. It codes for CASSLLGGPEAFF.